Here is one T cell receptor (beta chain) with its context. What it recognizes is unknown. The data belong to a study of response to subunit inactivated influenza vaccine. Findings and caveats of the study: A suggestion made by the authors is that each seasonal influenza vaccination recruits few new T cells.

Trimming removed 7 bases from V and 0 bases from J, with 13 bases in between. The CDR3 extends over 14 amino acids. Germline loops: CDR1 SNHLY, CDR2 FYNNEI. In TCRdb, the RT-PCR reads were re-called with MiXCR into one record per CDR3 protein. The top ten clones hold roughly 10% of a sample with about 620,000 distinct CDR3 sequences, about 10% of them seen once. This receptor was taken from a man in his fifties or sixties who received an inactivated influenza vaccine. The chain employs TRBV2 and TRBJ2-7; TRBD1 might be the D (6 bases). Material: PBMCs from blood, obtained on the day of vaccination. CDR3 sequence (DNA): TGTGCCAGCATGCAGGGGCCGAGCTCCTACGAGCAGTACTTC. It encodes CASMQGPSSYEQYF.